This T cell receptor (beta chain) was recorded in a study of T cells in Graves' hyperthyroidism and ophthalmopathy. Individuals with ophthalmopathy presented a Clinical Activity Score of at least 3, a NOSPECS grade of at least 4 and a duration under 3 months. PBMCs stemmed from 10 ml fresh peripheral blood. Study results and limitations: Model-based prediction identified ophthalmopathy a median about 7 months prior to its onset. Most thyroid clonotypes expanded above 0.001 appeared in blood too.

What was amplified from RNA transcripts were TCR beta CDR3 regions. First-round RT-PCR targeting the TCR CDR3 was performed with the HTBI primer set. TCRdb re-called the multiplex PCR reads with MiXCR, one entry per CDR3 protein. The sample lists about 610,000 distinct CDR3 sequences, about 14% occurring once. This clonotype showed up many times. The antigen remains undetermined. This TCR was recovered from a woman in her thirties or forties with Graves' ophthalmopathy. Sequencing input: blood.

As DNA, the CDR3 is TGTGCCAGCAGCTGGACCCGGGATCAGCCCCAGCATTTT. It is translated as CASSWTRDQPQHF. V and J are TRBV7-2 and TRBJ1-5; D is ambiguous. The germline V gene encodes CDR1 SGHTA and CDR2 FQGNSA. Trimming pared 4 bases from V and 5 bases from J, leaving 9 bases between. This CDR3 has 13 residues.